This T cell receptor (beta chain) is drawn from a study of T cell repertoires in cytomegalovirus infection. Study in general: Both recently identified HLA-C-restricted and well-studied HLA-B-restricted CMV epitopes were used in the study. Public TCR beta signatures were indicative of both CMV infection and a matching HLA type. Overall study results and limits: HLA-C-restricted CMV-specific TCR beta clonotypes were dominant in the ex vivo response. Cumulative frequency (of public TCR beta family members) identified carriers of CMV plus the relevant HLA.

The CDR3 is 17 amino acids. Trimming removed 0 bases at V and 0 bases at J, with 15 bases between. The germline gives CDR1 GTSNPN, CDR2 SVGIG (reference sequence). Each CDR3 protein gets one entry after TCRdb re-called the reads with MiXCR. The sample comprises under 300,000 distinct CDR3 sequences, about 20% of which are singletons, and about 21% rests with the top ten. This clonotype occurred many times. The antigen is unknown. This rearrangement joins TRBV30 to TRBJ2-1, with D tentatively TRBD1 (6 bases). The source is a human donor in good health (CMV status not recorded). Some clones in this sample may be carry-over from other donors' samples. This material consisted of cultured PBMCs, taken from culture after CMV antigen stimulation. CDR3: CAWSVDRSSFSYNEQFF. For the CDR3, the DNA is TGTGCCTGGAGTGTAGACAGGTCGTCATTCTCCTACAATGAGCAGTTCTTC.